What follows are 27 T cell receptor beta chains derived from one specimen sequenced in a study of blood T cell repertoires in COVID-19. Sequencing was performed with immunoSEQ multiplex PCR; in TCRdb, only in-frame clones are kept and a portion is missing. The sample yields 90,000 or so clones, around 85% seen once. Input material: peripheral blood. Receptors originate from a woman aged 55-70 years with COVID-19, enrolled during active disease.

J is TRBJ2-3 and V is TRBV20-1; D may be TRBD1 (6 bases). V lost 6 bases, J lost 6 bases, and 10 bases lay in between. Germline assignment: CDR1 DFQATT and CDR2 SNEGSKA (reference sequence). The CDR3 has 11 amino acids. The CDR3 is CSAPTGDTQYF. CDR3 bases: TGCAGTGCCCCTACAGGGGATACGCAGTATTTT.

The gene calls are TRBV20-1 and TRBJ1-6; D remains ambiguous. Trimming took off 5 bases at V and 9 bases at J, with 8 bases between the two ends. The length of the CDR3 is 11 residues. The germline V gene encodes CDR1 DFQATT and CDR2 SNEGSKA (reference sequence). The CDR3 region is CSAGGGSPLHF. The CDR3 DNA reads TGCAGTGCTGGCGGCGGTTCACCCCTCCACTTT.

The chain uses TRBV19 and TRBJ2-3; 12 bases agree with TRBD2. Trimming removed 4 bases from V and 0 bases from J; junction bases left unmatched: 5. Germline V CDR1 and CDR2: LNHDA, SQIVND (reference sequence). The CDR3 contains 17 residues. DNA for the CDR3: TGTGCCAGTAGTACCTCACTAGCGGGGGGAAGCACAGATACGCAGTATTTT. The encoded protein is CASSTSLAGGSTDTQYF.

J is TRBJ2-3 and V is TRBV5-1, with TRBD1 matching 8 bases. Per the germline V gene, CDR1 is SGHRS and CDR2 is YFSETQ. The CDR3 has 15 amino acids. With V trimmed by 1 base and J by 9 bases, 10 bases remained unmatched. The CDR3 coding sequence is TGCGCCAGCAGCTTGCAGGGGGCAGTTCTTCAAACGCAGTATTTT. Encoded protein: CASSLQGAVLQTQYF.

V usage is TRBV6-2 or TRBV6-3 and J usage is TRBJ1-1, with a tentative D call TRBD1 (6 bases). This CDR3 is 14 amino acids long. Trimming cost V 6 bases and J 5 bases, with 16 bases left between them. The germline CDR1 and CDR2 sequences are MNHEY and SVGEGT. The CDR3 nucleotides read TGTGCCAGCAGCGTCAACCAGGGACATACTGAAGCTTTCTTT. It codes for CASSVNQGHTEAFF.

This chain links TRBV19 with TRBJ2-7; 9 bases align to TRBD1. V lost 1 base and J lost 5; bases outside the gene matches: 3. The CDR3 runs 14 residues. CDR1 and CDR2 (germline): LNHDA, SQIVND (reference sequence). In DNA, the CDR3 is TGTGCCAGTAGTATAGGGACAGGGGCGGACGAGCAGTACTTC. This translates into CASSIGTGADEQYF.

The chain is built from TRBV4-3 and TRBJ2-7; 9 bases are shared with TRBD1. The CDR3 has 13 residues. With 5 bases clipped from V and 3 bases from J, the junction kept 2 bases outside the gene matches. Germline V gene data show CDR1 as LGHNA and CDR2 as YSLEER. This CDR3 reads CASSGGQGYEQYF. The CDR3 nucleotides are TGCGCCAGCAGCGGGGGACAGGGCTACGAGCAGTACTTC.

J is TRBJ1-4 and V is TRBV10-1; 8 bases fit TRBD1. Trimming removed 6 bases from V and 3 bases from J; junction bases left unmatched: 0. Germline loops: CDR1 WNHNN, CDR2 SYGVQD (reference sequence). The CDR3 totals 13 residues. In nucleotides, the CDR3 is TGCGCCAGCAGACAGGGGGCTAATGAAAAACTGTTTTTT. Amino acid sequence: CASRQGANEKLFF.

The V call is TRBV10-1, the J call TRBJ1-1, with no clear D. CDR3 size: 13 residues. V lost 6 bases, J lost 11 bases, and 19 bases lay in between. The germline V gene has CDR1 WNHNN and CDR2 SYGVQD (reference sequence). The CDR3 coding sequence is TGCGCCAGCAGCTCTATGAGACATTTTGGGGCTTTCTTT. This translates into CASSSMRHFGAFF.

The chain joins TRBV7-2 to TRBJ2-7, with D possibly being TRBD2 (5 bases). V lost 6 bases, J lost 0 bases, and 9 bases lay in between. The germline V gene has CDR1 SGHTA and CDR2 FQGNSA. The CDR3 spans 13 residues. CDR3 sequence (DNA): TGTGCCAGCAGTTGGGAGAGCTCCTACGAGCAGTACTTC. Translating gives CASSWESSYEQYF.

This chain connects TRBV2 to TRBJ1-4; TRBD1 matches at 7 bases. V trimming: 4 bases; J trimming: 7 bases; junction bases outside the gene matches: 0. In germline, CDR1 is SNHLY, CDR2 FYNNEI. This CDR3 has 12 amino acids. CDR3 sequence: CASSGQGEKLFF. In nucleotides, the CDR3 is TGTGCCAGCAGTGGACAGGGTGAAAAACTGTTTTTT.

The table lists this clone with a count of one. The V and J genes are TRBV4-1 and TRBJ2-7; TRBD1 aligns across 9 bases. The ends lost 1 base at V and 3 bases at J; junction bases unmatched: 7. The CDR3 contains 16 residues. CDR1 and CDR2 (germline): MGHRA, YSYEKL. CDR3 residues: CASSQGDRVELYEQYF. In DNA form, the CDR3 reads TGCGCCAGCAGCCAAGGGGACAGGGTGGAACTCTACGAGCAGTACTTC.

This clone was seen only once. The gene calls are TRBV21-1 and TRBJ1-5; TRBD1, as called in the table, went unchecked against the DNA. TRBV21-1 is a pseudogene. The CDR3 contains 17 residues. The DNA of the CDR3 is TGTGCCAGCAGCAAACGGGACAGACCCTATAGCAATCAGCCCCAGCATTTT. Encoded protein: CASSKRDRPYSNQPQHF.

This chain links TRBV2 with TRBJ2-7, with TRBD1 as a possible D gene (5 bases). The CDR3 totals 13 residues. The V end lost 4 bases, the J end lost 5 bases, and 12 bases lay between the germline ends. Germline assignment: CDR1 SNHLY and CDR2 FYNNEI. The CDR3 nucleotides read TGTGCCAGCAGTGCAAGGGGTGTGAACGAGCAGTACTTC. Translating it yields CASSARGVNEQYF.

The gene calls are TRBV19 and TRBJ1-2; D remains unclear. Germline lookup yields CDR1 LNHDA and CDR2 SQIVND (reference sequence). The CDR3 spans 13 residues. Trimming stripped 6 bases from V and 4 bases from J, with 12 bases between. The CDR3 nucleotides are TGTGCCAGTAGCTTGGGAGTTGCCTATGGCTACACCTTC. This gives the protein CASSLGVAYGYTF. The variable domain in full, completed from reference TRBV19 and TRBJ1-2, reads DGGITQSPKYLFRKEGQNVTLSCEQNLNHDAMYWYRQDPGQGLRLIYYSQIVNDFQKGDIAEGYSVSREKKESFPLTVTSAQKNPTAFYLCASSLGVAYGYTFGSGTRLTVV.

This clone came up once. V and J are TRBV3-1 (or the pseudogene TRBV3-2) and TRBJ1-5; no clear D. The V end was cut by 5 bases, the J end by 7 bases, with 12 bases between. The germline V gene has CDR1 LGHDT and CDR2 YNNKEL (reference sequence). This CDR3 region has 13 residues. CDR3 sequence (DNA): TGTGCCAGCAGCACGGACCCGGGACAGCCCCAGCATTTT. Its protein is CASSTDPGQPQHF.

The genes are TRBV10-3 and TRBJ1-2, with 7 bases identical to TRBD1. The CDR3 totals 13 residues. V shed 9 bases, J shed 4 bases, and the junction held 8 bases outside the gene matches. Germline-derived CDR1 and CDR2 are ENHRY and SYGVKD. DNA of the CDR3: TGTGCCATTCATCAGGGGGGAATCTATGGCTACACCTTC. Translated: CAIHQGGIYGYTF.

The rearrangement joins TRBV4-3 to TRBJ2-5; no clear D gene. With 0 bases removed from V and 0 bases from J, the gap between germline ends came to 11 bases. The germline V gene has CDR1 LGHNA and CDR2 YSLEER. This CDR3 has 16 residues. CDR3 region: CASSQDLMGNQETQYF. CDR3 DNA sequence: TGCGCCAGCAGCCAAGATCTTATGGGCAACCAAGAGACCCAGTACTTC.

In regard to this clone: The junction and the germline gene differ at one end; a read error may be behind it. The chain recombines TRBV11-2 with TRBJ2-7; D not resolved. Germline CDR1 SGHAT, CDR2 FQNNGV. The CDR3 sequence is 14 residues long. CDR3 sequence: CASSIERSVYEQYF. The CDR3 DNA reads as TGTGCCAGCAGCATAGAGAGATCGGTCTACGAGCAGTACTTC.

The chain uses TRBV7-9 and TRBJ2-1; 11 nucleotides agree with TRBD1. This CDR3 has 13 amino acids. Germline CDR1 SEHNR, CDR2 FQNEAQ (reference sequence). The CDR3 DNA sequence: TGTGCAGCTAGGGGACAGGGGGATAGGGAGCAGTTCTTC. Encoded protein: CAARGQGDREQFF.

The genes are TRBV30 and TRBJ2-7, with 7 nucleotides matching TRBD2. The CDR3 has 13 amino acids. Trimming cost V 3 bases and J 3 bases; bases outside gene matches: 5. Germline V lookup: CDR1 GTSNPN, CDR2 SVGIG (reference sequence). The CDR3 sequence: CAWRGSGGYEQYF. CDR3 DNA: TGTGCCTGGAGGGGGTCGGGAGGCTACGAGCAGTACTTC. Drawing the rest from reference TRBV30 and TRBJ2-7, the complete variable domain is SQTIHQWPATLVQPVGSPLSLECTVEGTSNPNLYWYRQAAGRGLQLLFYSVGIGQISSEVPQNLSASRPQDRQFILSSKKLLLSDSGFYLCAWRGSGGYEQYFGPGTRLTVT.

V gene TRBV19 combines with J gene TRBJ1-5, with D tentatively TRBD1 (6 bases). This CDR3 comprises 13 residues. V was trimmed by 5 bases and J by 7 bases, leaving 12 bases between them. Looked up from germline, CDR1 is LNHDA and CDR2 is SQIVND (reference sequence). The CDR3 protein is CASSGGGGQPQHF. CDR3 bases: TGTGCCAGTAGTGGCGGGGGCGGGCAGCCCCAGCATTTT.

This chain joins TRBV6-5 and TRBJ1-3; TRBD1 matches at 7 bases. V lost 5 bases and J lost 1; bases outside the gene matches: 2. This CDR3 region has 14 residues. Germline-derived CDR1 and CDR2 are MNHEY and SVGAGI. The CDR3 DNA reads as TGTGCCAGCAGTAACAGGGGTTCTGGAAACACCATATATTTT. It translates to CASSNRGSGNTIYF.

The chain carries TRBV5-1 and TRBJ1-1, with 7 bases matching TRBD1. The germline V gene has CDR1 SGHRS and CDR2 YFSETQ. This CDR3 is built from 14 residues. J was trimmed by 6 bases and V by 4 bases; bases with no gene match: 9. The CDR3 is CASSPDGTAAEAFF. The CDR3 coding sequence is TGCGCCAGCAGCCCCGACGGGACAGCGGCTGAAGCTTTCTTT.

The V gene is TRBV10-1, the J gene TRBJ1-5; the D is unclear. The V and J ends lost 4 bases and 9 bases respectively, with 10 bases between them. The CDR3 contains 12 residues. The germline gives CDR1 WNHNN, CDR2 SYGVQD (reference sequence). CDR3 loop: CASSAGSGPQHF. CDR3 in DNA: TGCGCCAGCAGTGCTGGGTCGGGGCCCCAGCATTTT.

The rearrangement links TRBV2 to TRBJ1-5; 7 bases fit TRBD1. The V gene's germline CDR1 is SNHLY and CDR2 FYNNEI. V lost 7 bases, J lost 6 bases, and 9 bases stayed unmatched. This CDR3 is 14 amino acids long. The CDR3 sequence: CASNAEGAVQPQHF. CDR3 in DNA: TGTGCCAGCAATGCCGAGGGGGCGGTTCAGCCCCAGCATTTT.

This rearrangement joins TRBV27 to TRBJ1-2; 7 bases align to TRBD1. V shed 5 bases, J shed 7 bases, and the junction held 4 bases outside the gene matches. This CDR3 contains 12 residues. Germline V CDR1 and CDR2: MNHEY, SMNVEV (reference sequence). CDR3 DNA sequence: TGTGCCAGCAGTCACAGGGGTTCTGGCTACACCTTC. Residues: CASSHRGSGYTF.